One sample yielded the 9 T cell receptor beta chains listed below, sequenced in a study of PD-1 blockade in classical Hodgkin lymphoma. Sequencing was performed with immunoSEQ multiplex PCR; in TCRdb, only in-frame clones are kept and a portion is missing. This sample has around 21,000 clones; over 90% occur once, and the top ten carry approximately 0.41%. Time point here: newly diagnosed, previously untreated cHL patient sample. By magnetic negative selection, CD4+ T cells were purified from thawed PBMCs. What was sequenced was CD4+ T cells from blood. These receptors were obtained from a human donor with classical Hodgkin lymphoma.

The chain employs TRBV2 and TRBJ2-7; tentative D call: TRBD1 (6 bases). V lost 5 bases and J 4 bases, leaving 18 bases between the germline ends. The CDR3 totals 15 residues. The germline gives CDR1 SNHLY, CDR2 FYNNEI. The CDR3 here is CASSRQAHYMYEQYF. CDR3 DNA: TGTGCCAGCAGTCGACAGGCACATTACATGTACGAGCAGTACTTC.

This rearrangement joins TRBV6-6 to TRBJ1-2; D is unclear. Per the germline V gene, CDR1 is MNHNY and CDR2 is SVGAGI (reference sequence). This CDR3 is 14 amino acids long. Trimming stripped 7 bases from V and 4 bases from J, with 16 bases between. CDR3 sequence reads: CASILQPSGYGYTF. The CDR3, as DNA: TGTGCCAGCATCCTACAGCCGTCAGGCTATGGCTACACCTTC.

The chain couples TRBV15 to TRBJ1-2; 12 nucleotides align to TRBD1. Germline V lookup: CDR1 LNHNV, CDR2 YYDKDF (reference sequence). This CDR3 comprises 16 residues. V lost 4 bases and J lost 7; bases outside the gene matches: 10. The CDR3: CATSTTRGQGARGYTF. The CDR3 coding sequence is TGTGCCACCAGCACCACCAGGGGACAGGGGGCGCGTGGCTACACCTTC.

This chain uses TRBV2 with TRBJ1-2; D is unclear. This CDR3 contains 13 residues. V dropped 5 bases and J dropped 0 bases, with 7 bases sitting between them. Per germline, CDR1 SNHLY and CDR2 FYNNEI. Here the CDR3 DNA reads TGTGCCAGCAGTCCCACAGCTAACTATGGCTACACCTTC. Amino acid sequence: CASSPTANYGYTF.

CDR3 DNA sequence: TGTGCCAGCAGCACCGGGACAGCTAATCAGCCCCAGCATTTT. This translates into CASSTGTANQPQHF. V usage is TRBV5-5 and J usage is TRBJ1-5, with TRBD1 matching 7 bases. Trimming took 4 bases from V and 4 from J; bases not matched to a gene: 5. This CDR3 spans 14 amino acids. Per germline, CDR1 SGHKS and CDR2 YYEKEE (reference sequence).

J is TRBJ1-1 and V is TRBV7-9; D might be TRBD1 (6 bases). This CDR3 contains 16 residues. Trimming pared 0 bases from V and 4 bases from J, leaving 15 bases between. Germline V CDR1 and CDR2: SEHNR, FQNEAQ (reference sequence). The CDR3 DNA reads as TGTGCCAGCAGCTTAGCTAGGCAGGGGATATCCACTGAAGCTTTCTTT. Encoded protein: CASSLARQGISTEAFF.

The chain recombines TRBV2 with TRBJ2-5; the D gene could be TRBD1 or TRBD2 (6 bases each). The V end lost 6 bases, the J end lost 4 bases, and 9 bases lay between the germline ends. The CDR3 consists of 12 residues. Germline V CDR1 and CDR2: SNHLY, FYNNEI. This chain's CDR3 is CASRGGGETQYF. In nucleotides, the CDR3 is TGTGCCAGCAGAGGGGGAGGAGAGACCCAGTACTTC.

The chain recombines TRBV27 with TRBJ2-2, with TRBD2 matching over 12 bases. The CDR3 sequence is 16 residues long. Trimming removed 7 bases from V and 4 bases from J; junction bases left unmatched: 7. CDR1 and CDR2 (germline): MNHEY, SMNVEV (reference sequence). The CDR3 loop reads CASTYGTSGRTGELFF. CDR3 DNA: TGTGCCAGCACATACGGGACTAGCGGGCGCACCGGGGAGCTGTTTTTT.

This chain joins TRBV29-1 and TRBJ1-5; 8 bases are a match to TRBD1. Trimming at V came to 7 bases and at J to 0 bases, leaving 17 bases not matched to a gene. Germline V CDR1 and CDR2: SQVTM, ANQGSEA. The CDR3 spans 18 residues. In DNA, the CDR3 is TGCAGCGGGGGGACAGGCGTCCGCGGAAAGAATAGCAATCAGCCCCAGCATTTT. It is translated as CSGGTGVRGKNSNQPQHF.